This T cell receptor (beta chain) was sequenced during a study of cytomegalovirus exposure and HLA in healthy donors. CDR1 and CDR2 (germline): SGHDN, FVKESK. V trimming: 4 bases; J trimming: 7 bases; junction bases outside the gene matches: 2. This CDR3 is 14 amino acids long. PCR amplification relied on 60 Vbeta primers (plus 13 Jbeta primers). Source study methods: Around 10 million of the approximately 80 million unique TCR beta chains counted in a later analysis were shared. Method: immunoSEQ multiplex PCR; TCRdb's copy keeps in-frame clones and lacks some. The DNA was the basis for D and trimming; V, J and clone size are from that table. This table holds some 81,000 clones, roughly 72% found once.

This receptor was taken from a woman aged 40-49 years in good health and CMV-seropositive. J is TRBJ1-6 and V is TRBV14; 9 nucleotides align to TRBD1. The material sequenced was PBMCs. The DNA for the CDR3 is TGTGCCAGCAGCCTCGGGACAGGGAATTCACCCCTCCACTTT. Residues: CASSLGTGNSPLHF.